The entry that follows covers one T cell receptor beta chain sequence. No antigen is known for it. Given a much more abundant clone one base away, this may be a read error. The sample belongs to a study of CD8+CD57+ T cells in acquired aplastic anemia. CD8+CD57+ cell expansion, shown by flow cytometry, had occurred in the patients selected for sequencing. According to the study, genomic DNA was the template for TCR beta VDJ and CDR3 profiling. TCRdb reprocessed the reads with MiXCR, giving one entry per CDR3 protein. This sample yields about 120,000 distinct CDR3 sequences, of which about 60% are seen a single time; roughly 30% belongs to the top ten. Study-wide results and limits: Significant differences in CD8+ Simpson's diversity were not observed between patients and controls.

Germline CDR1 and CDR2: KGHDR and SFDVKD. CDR3 length: 13 amino acids. Between the trimmed V and J ends, which lost 11 bases and 8 bases, there was a span of 18 bases. The sample was sorted CD4+, CD8+, or CD8+CD57+ T cells (not recorded which) from PBMCs. The origin of this receptor is a human donor with aplastic anemia. The chain couples TRBV24-1 to TRBJ2-1; D is ambiguous. CDR3 bases: TGTGCCAGCAGCTTGGGGAACTCCGATGAGCAGTTCTTC. This gives the protein CASSLGNSDEQFF.